This TCR beta chain was identified during a study of blood T cell repertoires in COVID-19. Overall study: Samples representing acute and convalescent COVID-19 were sourced from the United States, Italy and Spain. The cDNA or gDNA used as material had been derived from T cells, B-cell-depleted T cells, or PBMCs.

Here immunoSEQ multiplex PCR was the method, and the copy in TCRdb shows in-frame clones only, minus some. The sample comprises 250,000 to 350,000 clones, 88% of which are singletons, and 1% rests with the top ten. Donors in Cohort 3 who had recovered were those with two negative PCRs, healthcare professional clearance, or resolution of their symptoms. The sample was PBMCs or T cells enriched from blood (not recorded which). This TCR came from a young woman who had recovered from COVID-19.

CDR3 residues: CASSLESGTGWVRSYEQFF. CDR3 sequence (DNA): TGCGCCAGCAGCTTGGAGTCGGGGACAGGGTGGGTCCGTTCGTATGAGCAGTTCTTC. The chain couples TRBV5-1 to TRBJ2-1; 9 bases line up with TRBD1. The CDR3 totals 19 residues. With V trimmed by 0 bases and J by 8 bases, 18 bases remained unmatched. Per the germline V gene, CDR1 is SGHRS and CDR2 is YFSETQ.